These T cell receptor beta chains were read from a single sample in a study of T-cell reconstitution after alpha-beta-depleted transplantation in children. From the PCR reads, TCRdb called clonotypes with MiXCR, one entry per CDR3 protein. Of about 640,000 distinct CDR3 sequences in the sample, over 15% are singletons; the top ten hold 1.1%. The sample in question was PBMCs from the stem cell graft donor, obtained from the stem cell graft. These TCRs come from a human donor who donated a stem cell graft to a child with acute myeloid leukemia. The conserved cysteine and the conserved F or W are not part of the CDR3 here.

V: TRBV29-1; J: TRBJ1-2; CDR3: SVEDYGVPSGHGYT
V: TRBV7-9; J: TRBJ1-1; CDR3: ASTVGTEAF
V: TRBV5-6; J: TRBJ2-5; CDR3: ASSFAKGQTWYQETQY
V: TRBV20-1; J: TRBJ2-7; CDR3: SARDLQRGDYEQY
V: TRBV5-1; J: TRBJ2-7; CDR3: ASSLGAGLVSEQY
V: TRBV30; J: TRBJ1-1; CDR3: ACPRGDTEAF
V: TRBV29-1; J: TRBJ2-7; CDR3: SVRVPARDEQY
V: TRBV5-1; J: TRBJ2-5; CDR3: ASSFMGQETQY
V: TRBV20-1; J: TRBJ2-4; CDR3: SAVDGGKNIQY
V: TRBV20-1; J: TRBJ1-1; CDR3: SAREGGAWYNTEAF
V: TRBV20-1; J: TRBJ1-3; CDR3: SARVGPRSGNTIY
V: TRBV29-1; J: TRBJ2-4; CDR3: SVGGGRVGNIQY
V: TRBV5-1; J: TRBJ2-5; CDR3: ASSPNRGANIQETQY
V: TRBV6-4; J: TRBJ2-2; CDR3: ASILDRNSGELF
V: TRBV29-1; J: TRBJ2-5; CDR3: SVVGGAGETQY
V: TRBV27; J: TRBJ1-6; CDR3: ASSLSAVSYNSPLH
V: TRBV27; J: TRBJ1-1; CDR3: ASSFGGLMNTEAF
V: TRBV5-1; J: TRBJ1-2; CDR3: ASSFNGQGKDYGYT
V: TRBV20-1; J: TRBJ2-5; CDR3: SASGEETQY
V: TRBV20-1; J: TRBJ2-7; CDR3: SARIPGGQVEQY
V: TRBV20-1; J: TRBJ2-7; CDR3: SAQLLSDSSYEQY
V: TRBV12-3/TRBV12-4; J: TRBJ1-2; CDR3: ASTLRAGGYT
V: TRBV20-1; J: TRBJ2-1; CDR3: SATAPGGFTYNEQF
V: TRBV29-1; J: TRBJ1-4; CDR3: SVASGTTNEKLF
V: TRBV5-4; J: TRBJ1-4; CDR3: ASSLDQAATNEKLF
V: TRBV19; J: TRBJ2-1; CDR3: ASSKAGTSINEQF
V: TRBV20-1; J: TRBJ1-2; CDR3: SARTVDYT
V: TRBV10-3; J: TRBJ2-5; CDR3: AINSPGGETQY
V: TRBV10-3; J: TRBJ1-2; CDR3: AIRPGQTASGYT
V: TRBV5-1; J: TRBJ1-1; CDR3: ASSLGTGVGTEAF
V: TRBV15; J: TRBJ2-5; CDR3: ATSRGLAGGSEETQY
V: TRBV12-3/TRBV12-4; J: TRBJ2-7; CDR3: ASTSTETKAEQY
V: TRBV27; J: TRBJ2-1; CDR3: ASSFRPRRV
V: TRBV9; J: TRBJ2-7; CDR3: ASSVVASPYEQY
V: TRBV12-3/TRBV12-4; J: TRBJ1-5; CDR3: ASSRGQGTYSNQPQH
V: TRBV12-3/TRBV12-4; J: TRBJ2-7; CDR3: ASSQQGSRDEQY
V: TRBV20-1; J: TRBJ2-3; CDR3: SAAPGLYTQY
V: TRBV27; J: TRBJ1-1; CDR3: ASRTSLLGANTEAF
V: TRBV20-1; J: TRBJ2-7; CDR3: SAIPLTGIRYEQY
V: TRBV20-1; J: TRBJ1-5; CDR3: SAKRGQENQPQH
V: TRBV20-1; J: TRBJ2-5; CDR3: SATPPQGARETQY
V: TRBV13; J: TRBJ1-1; CDR3: ASSNPGREEAF
V: TRBV20-1; J: TRBJ2-7; CDR3: SARDQVGERGGYEQY
V: TRBV15; J: TRBJ2-1; CDR3: ATSRTYNEQF
V: TRBV12-3/TRBV12-4; J: TRBJ2-2; CDR3: ASSTEPGELF
V: TRBV7-2; J: TRBJ1-6; CDR3: ASSLMGRGGRSPLH
V: TRBV20-1; J: TRBJ2-7; CDR3: SVGTTLWEEQY
V: TRBV9; J: TRBJ2-1; CDR3: ASSVVGGEQF
V: TRBV20-1; J: TRBJ2-3; CDR3: SAPWGAGGRTDTQY
V: TRBV29-1; J: TRBJ1-1; CDR3: SVEVGAPGTEAF
V: TRBV20-1; J: TRBJ2-7; CDR3: SANQASYEQY
V: TRBV27; J: TRBJ2-7; CDR3: ASSVAGTGGSEQH
V: TRBV20-1; J: TRBJ2-2; CDR3: SARDPTGPNTGELF
V: TRBV20-1; J: TRBJ1-1; CDR3: SARGPRPGQVLNTEAF
V: TRBV20-1; J: TRBJ2-7; CDR3: SAREAGKPYEQY